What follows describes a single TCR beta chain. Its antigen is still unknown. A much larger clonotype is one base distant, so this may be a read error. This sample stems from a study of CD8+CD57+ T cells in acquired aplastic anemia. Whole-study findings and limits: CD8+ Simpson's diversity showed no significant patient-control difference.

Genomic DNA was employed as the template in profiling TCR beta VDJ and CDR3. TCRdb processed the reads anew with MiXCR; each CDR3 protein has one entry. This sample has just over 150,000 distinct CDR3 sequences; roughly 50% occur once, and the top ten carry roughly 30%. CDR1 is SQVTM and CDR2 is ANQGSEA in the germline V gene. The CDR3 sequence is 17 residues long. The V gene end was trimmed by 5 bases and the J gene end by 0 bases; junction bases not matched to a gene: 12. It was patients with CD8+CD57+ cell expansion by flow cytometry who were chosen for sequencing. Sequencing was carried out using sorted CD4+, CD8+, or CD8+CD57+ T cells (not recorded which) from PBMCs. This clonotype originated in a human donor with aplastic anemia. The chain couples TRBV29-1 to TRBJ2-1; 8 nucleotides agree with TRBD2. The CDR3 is CSVTAPGGGGSYNEQFF. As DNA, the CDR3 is TGCAGCGTTACTGCCCCCGGGGGGGGGGGCTCCTACAATGAGCAGTTCTTC.